This T cell receptor (beta chain) was captured by sequencing in a study of T-cell memory formation after mild COVID-19. Findings of the study overall: The study found contracting CD4+ clones mainly in CM and EM and contracting CD8+ clones in EMRA. In second-wave clones peaking day 37, SARS-CoV-2 specificity remained unconfirmed.

Regarding this clonotype: The antigen is unknown.

Per germline, CDR1 KGHDR and CDR2 SFDVKD. J was trimmed by 6 bases and V by 4 bases; bases with no gene match: 5. CDR3 length equals 15 residues. After 5'RACE with constant-segment primers, TCR alpha and TCR beta cDNA libraries carrying sample barcodes and UMIs were obtained. TCRdb called the 5' RACE reads again in MiXCR, with one record for every CDR3 protein. The table has hundreds of thousands of distinct CDR3 sequences, roughly 20% seen once. The sequenced material came from PBMCs or a T cell subset sorted from them (not recorded which). The V call is TRBV24-1, the J call TRBJ2-2, with TRBD1 matching over 9 bases. The TCR originated in an adult woman who had mild COVID-19 (a few samples of this study predate the infection). Cell type and time point are not known. The CDR3 DNA follows: TGTGCCACCAGTGAGTCCGGGACAGGGTCCGGGGAGCTGTTTTTT. This codes for CATSESGTGSGELFF.